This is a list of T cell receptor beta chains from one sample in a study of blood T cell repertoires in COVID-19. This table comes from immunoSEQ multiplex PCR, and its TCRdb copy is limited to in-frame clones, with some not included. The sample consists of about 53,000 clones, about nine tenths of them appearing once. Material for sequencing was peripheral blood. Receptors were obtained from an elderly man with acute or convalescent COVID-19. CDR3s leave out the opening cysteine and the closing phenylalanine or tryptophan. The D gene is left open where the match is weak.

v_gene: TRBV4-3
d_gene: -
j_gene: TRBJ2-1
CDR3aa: ASSPGDSLNEQF

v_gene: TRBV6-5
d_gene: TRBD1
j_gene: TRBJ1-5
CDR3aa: ASSRDRGSNQPQH

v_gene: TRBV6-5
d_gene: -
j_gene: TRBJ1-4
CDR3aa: ASSYSGGRGEKLF

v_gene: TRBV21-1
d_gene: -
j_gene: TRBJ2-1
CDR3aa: ASSRGTGDKQF

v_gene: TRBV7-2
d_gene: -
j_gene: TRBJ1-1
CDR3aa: ASSPQGQANTEAF

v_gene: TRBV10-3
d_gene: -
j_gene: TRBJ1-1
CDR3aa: AISYGTDTEAF

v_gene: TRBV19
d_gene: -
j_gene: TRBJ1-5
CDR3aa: ASSLNGDQPQH

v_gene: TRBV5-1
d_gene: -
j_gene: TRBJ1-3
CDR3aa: ASSLTGLGFGNTIY

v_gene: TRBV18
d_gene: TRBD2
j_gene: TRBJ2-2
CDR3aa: ASSPTLADTGELF

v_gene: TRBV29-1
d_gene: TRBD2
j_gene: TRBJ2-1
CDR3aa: SVGWTSGGSGSYNEQF

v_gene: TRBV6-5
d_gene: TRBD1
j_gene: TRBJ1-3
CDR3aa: ASSSDRGLTGNTIY

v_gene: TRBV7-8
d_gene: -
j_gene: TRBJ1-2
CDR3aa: ASSLGEQGSYT

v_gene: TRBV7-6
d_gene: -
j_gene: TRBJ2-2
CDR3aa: ASSLARGDTGELF

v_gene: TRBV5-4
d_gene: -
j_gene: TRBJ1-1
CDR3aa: ASSPRGGRTEAF

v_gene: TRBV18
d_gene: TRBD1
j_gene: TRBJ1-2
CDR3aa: ASSGNRGGNYGYT

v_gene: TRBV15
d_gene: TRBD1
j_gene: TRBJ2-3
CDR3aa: ATSSWTGFSTDTQY

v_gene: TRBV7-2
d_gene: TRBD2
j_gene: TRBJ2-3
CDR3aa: ASSPSGGAPPDTQY

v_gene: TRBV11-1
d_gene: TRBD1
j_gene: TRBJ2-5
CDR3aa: ASSLGQLETQY

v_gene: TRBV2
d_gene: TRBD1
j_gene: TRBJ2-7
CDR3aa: ASSELDRGLYEQY

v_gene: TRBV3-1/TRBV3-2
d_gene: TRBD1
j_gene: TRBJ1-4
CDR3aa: ASSHGTDNEKLF

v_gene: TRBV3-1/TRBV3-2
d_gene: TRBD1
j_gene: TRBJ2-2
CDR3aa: ASSLSGQGSITGELF

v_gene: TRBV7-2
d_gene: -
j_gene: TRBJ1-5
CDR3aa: ASSLVGVETQH

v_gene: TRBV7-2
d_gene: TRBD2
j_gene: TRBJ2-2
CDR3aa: ASSLGLAGAAGELF

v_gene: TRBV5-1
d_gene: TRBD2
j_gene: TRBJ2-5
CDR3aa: ASSLADLAGGRETQY

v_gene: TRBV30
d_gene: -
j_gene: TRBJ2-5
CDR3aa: AWRPTGVQETQY

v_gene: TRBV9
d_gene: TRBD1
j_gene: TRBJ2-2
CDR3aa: ASSPGTGRNTGELF

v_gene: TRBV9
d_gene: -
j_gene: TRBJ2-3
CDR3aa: ASSRGLFTDTQY

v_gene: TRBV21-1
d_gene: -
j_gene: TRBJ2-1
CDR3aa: ASSKRGGYNEQF

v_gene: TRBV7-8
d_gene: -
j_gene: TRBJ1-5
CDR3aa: ASQPNYSNQPQH

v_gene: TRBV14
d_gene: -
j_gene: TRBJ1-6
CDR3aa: ASSPFSSYNSPLH

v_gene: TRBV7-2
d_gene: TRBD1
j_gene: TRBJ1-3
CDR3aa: ASSLWDRGAGNTIY

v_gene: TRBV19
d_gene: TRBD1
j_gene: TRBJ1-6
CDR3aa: ASRGQEYNSPLH

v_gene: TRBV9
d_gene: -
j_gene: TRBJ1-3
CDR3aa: ASSVTDGWSGNTIY

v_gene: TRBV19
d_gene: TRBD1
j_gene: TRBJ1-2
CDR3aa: ASRLQGAAVGYT

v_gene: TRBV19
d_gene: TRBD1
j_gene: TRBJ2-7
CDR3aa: ASSTSDRAYEQY

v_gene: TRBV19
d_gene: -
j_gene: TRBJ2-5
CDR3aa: ASSIGGWETQY

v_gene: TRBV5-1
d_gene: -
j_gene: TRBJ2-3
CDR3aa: ASSSSAASDTQY

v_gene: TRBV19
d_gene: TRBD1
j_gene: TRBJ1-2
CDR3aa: ASTGIRGSPYGYT

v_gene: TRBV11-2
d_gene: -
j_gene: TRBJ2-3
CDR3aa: ASSKTDTQY

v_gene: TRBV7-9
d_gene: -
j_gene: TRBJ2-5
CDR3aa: ASSFRQGGETQY

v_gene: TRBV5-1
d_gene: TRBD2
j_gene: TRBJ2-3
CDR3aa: ASSLGTSGGLYTDTQY

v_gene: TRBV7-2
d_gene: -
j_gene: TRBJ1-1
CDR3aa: ASSLARRTEAF

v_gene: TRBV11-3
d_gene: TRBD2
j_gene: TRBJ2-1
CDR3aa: ASSSLAGGPYEQF

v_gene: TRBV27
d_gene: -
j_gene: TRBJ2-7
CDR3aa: ASSWTASRDEQY

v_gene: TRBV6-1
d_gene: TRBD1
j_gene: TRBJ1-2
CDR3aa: ASSEAGGYGYT

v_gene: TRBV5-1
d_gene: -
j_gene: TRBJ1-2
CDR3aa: ASSLDGLKYGYT

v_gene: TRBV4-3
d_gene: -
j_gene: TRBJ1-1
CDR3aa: ASSQDRLNTEAF

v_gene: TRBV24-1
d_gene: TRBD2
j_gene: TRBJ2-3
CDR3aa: ATSDFAGGRDTQY

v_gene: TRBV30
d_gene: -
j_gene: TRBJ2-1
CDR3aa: AYRDSPFNEQF

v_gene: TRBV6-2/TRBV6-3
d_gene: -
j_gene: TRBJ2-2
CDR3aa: ASSYLAGTTGELF

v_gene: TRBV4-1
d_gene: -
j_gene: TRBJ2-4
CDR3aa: ASSAQGQNIQY

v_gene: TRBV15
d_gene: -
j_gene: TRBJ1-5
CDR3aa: ATSRVATNQPQH

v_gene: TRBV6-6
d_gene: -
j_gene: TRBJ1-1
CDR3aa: ASSRRPPAGEGGNTEAF

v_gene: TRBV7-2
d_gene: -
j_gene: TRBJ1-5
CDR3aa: ASSVGGGLSNQPQH